The present entry profiles one TCR beta chain with its context. The antigen remains undetermined. The entry originates in a study of monozygotic twins with inflammatory bowel disease. TCRdb reworked the 5' RACE reads into one entry per CDR3 protein, no DNA. The listing contains 400,000 or so distinct CDR3 sequences. General study findings and limits: IBD-affected twins scored below their healthy co-twins in TCRbeta diversity (inverse Simpson). People with IBD had fewer clonotypes in common with others than healthy twins did, especially with disease activity.

CDR3 length equals 15 residues. Germline CDR1 and CDR2: MNHEY and SMNVEV (reference sequence). This clonotype was sampled from a human donor with ulcerative colitis or Crohn's disease, or a healthy co-twin of an affected twin (not recorded which). This rearrangement joins TRBV27 to TRBJ2-7; TCRdb indicates TRBD1, and absent DNA this call remains unverified. The sample taken for sequencing was blood. CDR3 region: CASSLEGQGRNEQYF.